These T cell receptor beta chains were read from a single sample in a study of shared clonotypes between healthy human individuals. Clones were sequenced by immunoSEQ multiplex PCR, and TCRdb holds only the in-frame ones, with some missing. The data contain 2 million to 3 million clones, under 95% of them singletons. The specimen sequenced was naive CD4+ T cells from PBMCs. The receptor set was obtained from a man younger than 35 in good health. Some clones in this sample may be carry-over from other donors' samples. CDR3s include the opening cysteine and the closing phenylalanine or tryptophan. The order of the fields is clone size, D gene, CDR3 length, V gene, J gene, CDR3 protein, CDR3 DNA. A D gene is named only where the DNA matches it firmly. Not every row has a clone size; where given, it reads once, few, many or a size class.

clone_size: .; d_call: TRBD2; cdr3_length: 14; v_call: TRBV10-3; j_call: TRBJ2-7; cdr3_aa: CAIQAGVYSYEQYF; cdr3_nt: TGTGCCATTCAAGCGGGAGTTTATTCCTACGAGCAGTACTTC
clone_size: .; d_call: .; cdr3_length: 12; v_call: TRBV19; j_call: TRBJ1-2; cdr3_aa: CASSRSEYGYTF; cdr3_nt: TGTGCCAGTAGTAGGTCCGAATATGGCTACACCTTC
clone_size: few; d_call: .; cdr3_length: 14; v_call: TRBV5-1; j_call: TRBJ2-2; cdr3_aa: CASSLDYNTGELFF; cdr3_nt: TGCGCCAGCAGCTTGGACTATAACACCGGGGAGCTGTTTTTT
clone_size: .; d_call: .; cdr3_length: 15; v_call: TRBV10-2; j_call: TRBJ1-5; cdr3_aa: CASSEGLLSNQPQHF; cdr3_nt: TGCGCCAGCAGTGAGGGGTTGTTGAGCAATCAGCCCCAGCATTTT
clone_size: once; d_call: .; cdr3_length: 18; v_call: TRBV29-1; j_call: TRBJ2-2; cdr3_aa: CSVEGRGSGSSGTGELFF; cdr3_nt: TGCAGCGTTGAGGGTCGGGGTAGCGGCTCCTCAGGGACCGGGGAGCTGTTTTTT
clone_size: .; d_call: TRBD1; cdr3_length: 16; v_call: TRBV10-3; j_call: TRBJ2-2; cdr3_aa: CAIKPGQGAISGELFF; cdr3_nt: TGTGCCATCAAGCCGGGACAGGGGGCTATCAGCGGGGAGCTGTTTTTT
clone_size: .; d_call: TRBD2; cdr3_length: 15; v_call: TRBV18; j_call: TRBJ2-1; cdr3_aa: CASSPQGLAVNEQFF; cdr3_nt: TGTGCCAGCTCACCACAGGGGCTAGCGGTGAATGAGCAGTTCTTC
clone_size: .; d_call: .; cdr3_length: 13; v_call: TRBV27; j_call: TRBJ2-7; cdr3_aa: CASRLLNSYEQYF; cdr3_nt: TGTGCCAGCCGGCTCTTGAACTCCTACGAGCAGTACTTC
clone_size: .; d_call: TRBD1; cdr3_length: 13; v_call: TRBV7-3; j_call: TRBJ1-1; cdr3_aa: CASSYDRGTEAFF; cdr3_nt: TGTGCCAGCAGCTACGACAGGGGCACTGAAGCTTTCTTT
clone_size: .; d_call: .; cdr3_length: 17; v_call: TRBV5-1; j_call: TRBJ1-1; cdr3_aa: CASSFRATNTVKAEAFF; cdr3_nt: TGCGCCAGCAGCTTTAGGGCGACGAACACTGTGAAGGCTGAAGCTTTCTTT
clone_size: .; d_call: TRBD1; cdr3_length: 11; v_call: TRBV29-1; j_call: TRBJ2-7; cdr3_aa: CSVAGTAEQYF; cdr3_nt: TGCAGCGTTGCAGGGACAGCTGAGCAGTACTTC
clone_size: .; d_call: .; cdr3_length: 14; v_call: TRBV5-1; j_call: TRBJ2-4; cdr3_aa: CASSLSGSKNIQYF; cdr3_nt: TGCGCCAGCAGCTTAAGTGGCAGCAAAAACATTCAGTACTTC
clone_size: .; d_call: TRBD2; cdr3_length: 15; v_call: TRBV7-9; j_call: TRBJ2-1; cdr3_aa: CAGSLGTSVYGEQFF; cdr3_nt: TGTGCCGGCAGCTTAGGGACTAGCGTCTACGGTGAGCAGTTCTTC
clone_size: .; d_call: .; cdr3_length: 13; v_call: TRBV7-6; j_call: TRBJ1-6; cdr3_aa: CASSLPNNSPLHF; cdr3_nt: TGTGCCAGCAGCTTGCCTAATAATTCACCCCTCCACTTT
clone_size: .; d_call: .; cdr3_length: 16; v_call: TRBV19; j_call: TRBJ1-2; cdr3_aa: CASSSPPLPGASGYTF; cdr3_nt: TGTGCCAGTAGTAGCCCCCCACTTCCGGGGGCGTCAGGCTACACCTTC
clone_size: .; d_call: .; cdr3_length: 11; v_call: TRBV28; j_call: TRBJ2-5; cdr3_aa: CASNSQETQYF; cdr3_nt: TGTGCCAGCAACTCTCAAGAGACCCAGTACTTC
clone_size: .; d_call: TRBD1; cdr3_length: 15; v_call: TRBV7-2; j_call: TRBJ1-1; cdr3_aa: CASSWGTGVGTEAFF; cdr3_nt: TGTGCCAGCAGCTGGGGGACAGGGGTGGGCACTGAAGCTTTCTTT
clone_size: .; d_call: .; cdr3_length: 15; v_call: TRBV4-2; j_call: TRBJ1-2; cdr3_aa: CASSQEMGQTSGYTF; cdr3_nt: TGTGCCAGCAGCCAAGAAATGGGCCAAACCTCTGGCTACACCTTC
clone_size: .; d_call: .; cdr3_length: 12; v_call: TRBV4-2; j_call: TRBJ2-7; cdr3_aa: CASSPDSYEQYF; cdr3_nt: TGTGCCAGCAGCCCCGACAGCTACGAGCAGTACTTC
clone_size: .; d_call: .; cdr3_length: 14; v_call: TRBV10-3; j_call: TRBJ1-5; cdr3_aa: CAISVEMADQPQHF; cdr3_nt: TGTGCCATCAGTGTCGAAATGGCGGATCAGCCCCAGCATTTT
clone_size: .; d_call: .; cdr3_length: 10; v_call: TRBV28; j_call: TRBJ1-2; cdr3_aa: CASSQLGYTF; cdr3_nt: TGTGCCAGCAGTCAACTTGGCTACACCTTC
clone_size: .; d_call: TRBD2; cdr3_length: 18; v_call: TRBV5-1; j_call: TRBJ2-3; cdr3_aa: CASSTGTSGRPNTDTQYF; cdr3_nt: TGCGCCAGCAGCACCGGGACTAGCGGGAGGCCCAACACAGATACGCAGTATTTT
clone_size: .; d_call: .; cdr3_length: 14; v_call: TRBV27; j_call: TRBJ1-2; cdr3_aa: CASRPWPISYGYTF; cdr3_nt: TGTGCCAGCCGCCCCTGGCCGATAAGCTATGGCTACACCTTC
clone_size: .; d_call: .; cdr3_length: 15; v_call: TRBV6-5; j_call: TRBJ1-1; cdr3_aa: CASSSRARGNTEAFF; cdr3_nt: TGTGCCAGCAGCTCGAGGGCTAGGGGGAACACTGAAGCTTTCTTT
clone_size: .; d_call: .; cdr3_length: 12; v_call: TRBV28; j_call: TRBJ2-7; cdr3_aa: CASSSGRGEQYF; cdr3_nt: TGTGCCAGCAGTTCCGGACGCGGGGAGCAGTACTTC
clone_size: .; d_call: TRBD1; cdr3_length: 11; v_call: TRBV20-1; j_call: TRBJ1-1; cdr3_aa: CSVEGAMEAFF; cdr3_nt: TGCAGTGTTGAGGGGGCGATGGAAGCTTTCTTT
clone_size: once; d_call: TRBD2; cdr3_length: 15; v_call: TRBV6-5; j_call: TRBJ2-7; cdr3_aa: CASSYTGTSSYEQYF; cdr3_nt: TGTGCCAGCAGTTACACCGGGACTAGTTCGTACGAGCAGTACTTC
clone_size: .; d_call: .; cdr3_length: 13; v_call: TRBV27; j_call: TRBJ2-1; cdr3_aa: CASRDTSYNEQFF; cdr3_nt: TGTGCCAGCAGGGATACTTCCTACAATGAGCAGTTCTTC
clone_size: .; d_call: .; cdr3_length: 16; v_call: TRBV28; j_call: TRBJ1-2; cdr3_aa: CASSFPPAGDHYGYTF; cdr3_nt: TGTGCCAGCAGTTTTCCCCCAGCAGGGGATCACTATGGCTACACCTTC
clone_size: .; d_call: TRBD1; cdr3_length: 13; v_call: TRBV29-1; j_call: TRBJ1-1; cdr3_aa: CSVSGQGNLEAFF; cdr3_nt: TGCAGCGTTTCGGGACAGGGGAACCTTGAAGCTTTCTTT
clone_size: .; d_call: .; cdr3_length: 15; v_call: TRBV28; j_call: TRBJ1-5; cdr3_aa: CASSSRRGPNQPQHF; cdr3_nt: TGTGCCAGCAGTTCCCGAAGAGGTCCAAATCAGCCCCAGCATTTT
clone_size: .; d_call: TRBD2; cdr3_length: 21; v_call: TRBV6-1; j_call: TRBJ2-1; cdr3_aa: CASSEAWRTSQWSGRADEQFF; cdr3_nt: TGTGCCAGCAGTGAAGCGTGGAGGACATCCCAGTGGAGCGGGAGGGCCGATGAGCAGTTCTTC
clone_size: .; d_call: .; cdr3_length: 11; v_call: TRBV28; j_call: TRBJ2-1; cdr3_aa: CASTIGNEQFF; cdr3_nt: TGTGCCAGCACTATAGGCAATGAGCAGTTCTTC
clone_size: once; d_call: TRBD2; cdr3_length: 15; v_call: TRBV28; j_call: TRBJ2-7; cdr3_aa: CASSSLAGGFREQYF; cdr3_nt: TGTGCCAGCAGTTCTCTAGCGGGAGGGTTTCGAGAGCAGTACTTC
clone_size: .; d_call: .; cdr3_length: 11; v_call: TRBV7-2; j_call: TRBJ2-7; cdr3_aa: CASSLLTGLYF; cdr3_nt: TGTGCCAGCAGCTTACTGACGGGACTGTACTTC